The sequence of this TCR beta chain was determined in a study of cytomegalovirus exposure and HLA in healthy donors. Study summary: A preliminary data release comprised roughly 80 million unique TCRs obtained from HLA-typed donors.

PCR primers comprised 60 Vbeta and 13 Jbeta primers. Using immunoSEQ multiplex PCR, the repertoire was profiled, and TCRdb retains in-frame clones only, with some absent. The table includes some 140,000 clones, roughly 74% detected once. Germline assignment: CDR1 LNHDA and CDR2 SQIVND (reference sequence). The CDR3 covers 13 residues. V gave up 7 bases and J gave up 3 bases, with 12 bases separating them. Sequencing was done on a sample of PBMCs. The clonotype originates from a man aged 18 to 35 in good health and CMV-seronegative. The chain uses TRBV19 and TRBJ1-1; D gene uncertain. This CDR3 is CASMGEWYTEAFF. In DNA, the CDR3 is TGTGCCAGTATGGGAGAATGGTACACTGAAGCTTTCTTT. The variable domain in full, with the rest retrieved from reference TRBV19 and TRBJ1-1, is DGGITQSPKYLFRKEGQNVTLSCEQNLNHDAMYWYRQDPGQGLRLIYYSQIVNDFQKGDIAEGYSVSREKKESFPLTVTSAQKNPTAFYLCASMGEWYTEAFFGQGTRLTVV.